This T cell receptor beta chain emerged from a study of CD8+ T cells in alopecia areata. Study context: Tofacitinib therapy lasting 6 to 18 months was followed by 6 months off drug. The percentage of affected scalp area served as the score of severity for treated patients. Study observations and caveats: For baseline CD8+ expansion, any link to response stays uncertain with one nonresponder.

Indicated treatment: oral pan-JAK inhibitor, 5-10 mg twice daily. Researchers picked out CD4+ and CD8+ T cells from PBMCs by sorting. The CDR3 has 16 amino acids. CDR1 and CDR2 (germline): SGHTA, FQGNSA. V lost 5 bases, J lost 0 bases, and 5 bases stayed unmatched. As to this clone: Its target is unknown.

The sequencing template was cDNA reverse transcribed from extracted RNA. Assay: immunoSEQ multiplex PCR; the TCRdb copy retains only in-frame clones and omits some. The data contain 150,000 or so clones, 65% of them singletons. The source was CD4+ T cells sorted from blood, collected at week 4, from a patient treated with tofacitinib. The chain uses TRBV7-2 and TRBJ2-5; TRBD2 aligns across 11 bases. The receptor was isolated from a human donor with alopecia areata. DNA of the CDR3: TGTGCCAGCAGCCCGCTAGCGGGGGGTTACCAAGAGACCCAGTACTTC. Translating it yields CASSPLAGGYQETQYF.